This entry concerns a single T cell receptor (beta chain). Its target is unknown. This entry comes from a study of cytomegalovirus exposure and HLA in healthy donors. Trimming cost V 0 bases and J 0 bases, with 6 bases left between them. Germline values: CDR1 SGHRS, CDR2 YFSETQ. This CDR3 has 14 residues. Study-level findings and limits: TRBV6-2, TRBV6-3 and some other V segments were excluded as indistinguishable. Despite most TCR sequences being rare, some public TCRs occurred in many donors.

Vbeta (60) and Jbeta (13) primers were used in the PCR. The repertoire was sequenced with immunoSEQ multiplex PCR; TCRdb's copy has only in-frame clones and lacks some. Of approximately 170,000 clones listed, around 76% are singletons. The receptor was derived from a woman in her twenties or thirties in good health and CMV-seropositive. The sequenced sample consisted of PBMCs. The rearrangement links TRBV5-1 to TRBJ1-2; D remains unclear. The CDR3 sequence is CASSLGPANYGYTF. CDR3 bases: TGCGCCAGCAGCTTGGGTCCAGCTAACTATGGCTACACCTTC.